The clone carrying this T cell receptor (beta chain) was picked up a small number of times. Antigen specificity is unknown. This sample is part of a study of beta chain features in type 1 diabetes. About the research overall: Researchers looked at 85 million to 110 million sorted cells across all samples. Overall study findings and caveats: The study found moderately but significantly shorter TCRB CDR3s in all four CD4+ subsets of Type 1 diabetes patients. Among patients, naive, central memory and Treg TCRB repertoires appeared more similar than among healthy donors.

CDR3 size: 13 residues. Germline V gene sequence: CDR1 LNHNV, CDR2 YYDKDF (reference sequence). Trimming cost V 1 base and J 3 bases, with 6 bases left between them. What was sequenced were expressed TCRB transcripts, since all of the isolated RNA had been reverse transcribed. Assay: immunoSEQ multiplex PCR; the TCRdb copy retains only in-frame clones and omits some. The sample consists of roughly 150,000 clones, over 9% of them appearing once. The genes are TRBV15 and TRBJ2-5; D is unresolved. The source is a young man with type 1 diabetes. The sequenced sample consisted of central memory CD4+ T cells from blood. The CDR3 region is CATSRGLEETQYF. The CDR3 DNA reads TGTGCCACCAGCAGAGGACTCGAAGAGACCCAGTACTTC.